These T cell receptor beta chains were read from a single sample in a study of T cell responses to AZD1222 COVID-19 vaccine. Repertoires were generated with immunoSEQ multiplex PCR, while TCRdb's copy carries only in-frame clones and drops some. The sample yields about 110,000 clones, approximately 90% seen once. The sequenced sample was peripheral blood, obtained on day 0 of AZD1222 vaccination. The origin of the receptors is an adult in good health. The CDR3 runs from the conserved cysteine through the conserved F or W. D genes are given only for firm matches. Size is stated for part of the rows, as once, few or many counts, or as a class when the clone is expanded.

D	V	J	size	CDR3	DNA
TRBD1	TRBV19	TRBJ1-1	NA	CASTKHGQGNTEAFF	TGTGCCAGTACCAAACACGGACAGGGAAACACTGAAGCTTTCTTT
TRBD1	TRBV5-1	TRBJ2-6	NA	CASSTTGGRANVLTF	TGCGCCAGCAGCACAACAGGGGGCAGGGCCAACGTCCTGACTTTC
NA	TRBV30	TRBJ2-7	NA	CAWNARVEHEQYF	TGTGCCTGGAACGCCAGGGTGGAACACGAGCAGTACTTC
NA	TRBV3-1/TRBV3-2	TRBJ1-2	NA	CASSQDVGGPNYGYTF	TGTGCCAGCAGCCAAGATGTCGGAGGACCCAACTATGGCTACACCTTC
TRBD2	TRBV24-1	TRBJ2-7	NA	CATSDSRGGPYEQYF	TGTGCCACCAGTGATTCCCGCGGGGGTCCCTACGAGCAGTACTTC
NA	TRBV7-8	TRBJ2-7	once	CASSFRGNYEQYF	TGTGCCAGCAGCTTTCGGGGAAACTACGAGCAGTACTTC
NA	TRBV27	TRBJ1-1	NA	CASSFRQPHTEAFF	TGTGCCAGCAGTTTTAGGCAGCCCCACACTGAAGCTTTCTTT
TRBD2	TRBV19	TRBJ2-7	NA	CASSIDLGAGGRYEQYF	TGTGCCAGTAGTATAGACCTCGGGGCGGGAGGGCGCTACGAGCAGTACTTC
NA	TRBV28	TRBJ2-7	NA	CASSDRYEQYF	TGTGCCAGTTCGGACCGCTACGAGCAGTACTTC
NA	TRBV7-3	TRBJ2-3	NA	CASSSGLDTDTQYF	TGTGCCAGCAGCTCCGGACTCGACACAGATACGCAGTATTTT
TRBD2	TRBV5-1	TRBJ2-1	NA	CASSLASGRLNGNEQFF	TGCGCCAGCAGCTTGGCCAGCGGGAGACTTAACGGGAATGAGCAGTTCTTC
NA	TRBV7-9	TRBJ2-3	medium-sized	CASSSTSTDTQYF	TGTGCCAGCAGCTCCACTAGCACAGATACGCAGTATTTT
NA	TRBV3-1/TRBV3-2	TRBJ1-2	NA	CASSLHGGTDYGYTF	TGTGCCAGCAGCCTCCACGGGGGGACGGACTATGGCTACACCTTC
NA	TRBV20-1	TRBJ1-1	NA	CSAPIQQAFF	TGCAGTGCTCCTATCCAGCAAGCTTTCTTT
NA	TRBV9	TRBJ1-4	few	CASSPDPGKLFF	TGTGCCAGCAGCCCTGACCCGGGAAAACTGTTTTTT
NA	TRBV6-2/TRBV6-3	TRBJ1-4	NA	CASSPVNEKLFF	TGTGCCAGCAGCCCGGTCAATGAAAAACTGTTTTTT